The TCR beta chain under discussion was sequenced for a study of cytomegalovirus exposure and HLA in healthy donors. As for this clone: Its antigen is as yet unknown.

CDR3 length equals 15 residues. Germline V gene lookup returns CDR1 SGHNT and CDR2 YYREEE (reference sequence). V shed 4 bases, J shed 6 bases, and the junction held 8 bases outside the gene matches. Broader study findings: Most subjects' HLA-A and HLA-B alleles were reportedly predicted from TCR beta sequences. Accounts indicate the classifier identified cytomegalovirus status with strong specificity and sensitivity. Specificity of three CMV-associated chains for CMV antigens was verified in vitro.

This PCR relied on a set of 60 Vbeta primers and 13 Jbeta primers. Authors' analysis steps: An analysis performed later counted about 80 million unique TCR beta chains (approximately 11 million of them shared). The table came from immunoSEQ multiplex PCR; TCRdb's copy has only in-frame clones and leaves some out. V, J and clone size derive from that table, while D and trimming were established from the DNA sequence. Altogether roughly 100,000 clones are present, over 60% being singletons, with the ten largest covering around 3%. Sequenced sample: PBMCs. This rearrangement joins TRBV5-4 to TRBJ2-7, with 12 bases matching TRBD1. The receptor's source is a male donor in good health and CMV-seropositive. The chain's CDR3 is CASSIPGQGALEQYF. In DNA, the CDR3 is TGTGCCAGCAGCATTCCGGGACAGGGGGCACTCGAGCAGTACTTC.